This TCR beta chain comes out of a study of tumor-infiltrating lymphocytes in primary liver carcinoma. Study details: Patients were both men and women, whose ages ran from 30 to 69 years. General study findings and limits: Detection in all five tumor regions applied to only about 7-25% of top clones. Tumor samples exhibited a significantly greater top-250-clone fraction than blood samples (p = 0.039).

Co-extraction of both nucleic acids (RNA and DNA) used about 17-33 mg of unsorted bulk tissue. The CDR3 covers 13 residues. Germline-derived CDR1 and CDR2 are MGHRA and YSYEKL. About this clonotype itself: Antigen: not known. Germline and junction disagree at one end, which may indicate a read error.

Total RNA (roughly 540 ng) served as template for TCR beta cDNA synthesis primed by a constant-region primer. Slightly modified ARM-PCR with three nested multiplex PCR rounds yielded TCR beta libraries. The study ran its first two PCR rounds for around 10 cycles each, using TRBV1-TRBV30 forward primers and a C-beta reverse primer. Via MiXCR, TCRdb re-called the multiplex PCR reads, giving one row per CDR3 protein. This table holds fewer than 110,000 distinct CDR3 sequences, around two thirds found once. The specimen sequenced was liver tumor tissue from sampling region 2. Subset noted: tumor region T2, inferior pole. The clonotype comes from a woman aged 55-69 years with primary liver carcinoma and hepatitis B virus infection. This chain uses TRBV4-1 with TRBJ2-5; possibly TRBD1 for D (5 bases). Here the CDR3 DNA reads TGCGCCGGCAGCCAGTGGAGACAGGAGACCCAGTACTTC. It is translated as CAGSQWRQETQYF.